A single sample is the source of the 12 T cell receptor beta chains below, sequenced in a study of glioma-infiltrating T cells. TCR alpha and beta CDR3 regions were amplified from RNA using iRepertoire nested multiplex PCR. TCRdb re-derived calls from the multiplex PCR reads in MiXCR, one entry per CDR3 protein. The repertoire has more than 9,000 distinct CDR3 sequences, approximately 58% of them found once; the top ten carry 20%. The source material was glioma tissue, nonneoplastic brain tissue, or PBMCs (not recorded which). Receptor source: a human donor with low-grade glioma or glioblastoma, undergoing nonglioma brain surgery, or in good health (not recorded which).

The chain is built from TRBV29-1 and TRBJ1-2; D is unclear. V gave up 3 bases and J gave up 11 bases, with 7 bases separating them. This CDR3 spans 9 amino acids. Germline assignment: CDR1 SQVTM and CDR2 ANQGSEA. For the CDR3, the DNA is TGCAGCGTTGATTCTGTTTACACCTTC. It is translated as CSVDSVYTF.

For this clonotype: Relative to the germline gene, one junction end is altered; a read error may explain this. The chain has TRBV10-2 and TRBJ2-5, with D possibly being TRBD1 (7 bases). Germline V lookup: CDR1 WSHSY, CDR2 SAAADI. The CDR3 is 12 residues long. The CDR3 is CASNRGGETKQF. The CDR3 coding sequence is TGCGCCAGCAACAGGGGAGGAGAGACCAAGCAATTC.

The count of this clonotype is one. V usage is TRBV6-6 and J usage is TRBJ2-2, with TRBD2 matching over 7 bases. This CDR3 has 15 amino acids. The V segment lost 0 bases and the J segment 3 bases; nucleotides outside the gene matches: 1. Germline V gene sequence: CDR1 MNHNY, CDR2 SVGAGI (reference sequence). The CDR3 coding sequence is TGTGCCAGCAGTTACTCGGCGGGAGACACCGGGGAGCTGTTTTTT. Translating gives CASSYSAGDTGELFF.

A note on this clonotype: Compared with germline, one end of the junction differs, possibly owing to a read error. The V call is TRBV30, the J call TRBJ2-1; tentative D call: TRBD2 (6 bases). The germline gives CDR1 GTSNPN, CDR2 SVGIG (reference sequence). The CDR3 length is 13 residues. CDR3 DNA sequence: TGTGACTGGAGTGGTTGGGACTTTAGGGAGCAGTTCTTC. Translating gives CDWSGWDFREQFF. The variable domain in full, completed from reference TRBV30 and TRBJ2-1, reads SQTIHQWPATLVQPVGSPLSLECTVEGTSNPNLYWYRQAAGRGLQLLFYSVGIGQISSEVPQNLSASRPQDRQFILSSKKLLLSDSGFYLCDWSGWDFREQFFGPGTRLTVL.

This chain connects TRBV20-1 to TRBJ2-5, with D hard to call. The CDR3 runs 13 residues. The germline gives CDR1 DFQATT, CDR2 SNEGSKA (reference sequence). V lost 8 bases and J 0 bases, leaving 13 bases between the germline ends. Written as DNA, the CDR3 is TGCAGTTCAACCAAGACCGACCAAGAGACCCAGTACTTC. This translates into CSSTKTDQETQYF.

Concerning this clonotype: Sequence at one end of the junction differs from germline and may be a read error. The chain employs TRBV28 and TRBJ1-1, with D possibly TRBD1 on 5 matching bases. CDR1 is MDHEN and CDR2 is SYDVKM in the germline V gene. CDR3 size: 16 residues. The CDR3 DNA reads as TGTGCCCGCAACGCAGGTTCGGGGGTCGTGCACACTGACGCTTTCTTT. As protein: CARNAGSGVVHTDAFF.

This clonotype was picked up one time. The junction differs from germline at one of its ends, possibly a read error. The gene calls are TRBV15 and TRBJ2-1, with 10 bases that match TRBD2. Germline V gives CDR1 LNHNV, CDR2 YYDKDF (reference sequence). The CDR3 runs to 21 residues. In DNA, the CDR3 is TGTGCCACCAGCAGAGATTCATCTAGCGGGAGAGGGTCGAGCTCATACAATGAGCAGTTATTC. Protein: CATSRDSSSGRGSSSYNEQLF.

This clonotype occurred many times. The V call is TRBV3-1, the J call TRBJ2-1; 8 bases are shared with TRBD2. The germline V gene encodes CDR1 LGHDT and CDR2 YNNKEL (reference sequence). The CDR3 has 16 residues. With 3 bases clipped from V and 3 bases from J, the junction kept 7 bases outside the gene matches. CDR3 in amino acids: CASSHLAGPNYNEQFF. Written as DNA, the CDR3 is TGTGCCAGCAGCCACCTAGCGGGCCCTAACTACAATGAGCAGTTCTTC.

This clonotype was observed at least ten times. The chain carries TRBV12-3 or TRBV12-4 and TRBJ1-2; TRBD1 matches at 8 bases. The CDR3 spans 14 residues. Unmatched junction bases numbered 7, after V lost 6 bases and J lost 4 bases. CDR3 amino acids: CASRETGDIYGYTF. Here the CDR3 DNA reads TGTGCCAGCAGGGAGACAGGGGATATCTATGGCTACACCTTC.

This clonotype was counted at least ten times. The rearrangement links TRBV4-3 to TRBJ2-5, with D unresolved. The CDR3 covers 15 residues. The V and J ends lost 1 base and 3 bases respectively, with 12 bases between them. Germline values: CDR1 LGHNA, CDR2 YSLEER. The CDR3 nucleotides read TGCGCCAGCAGCCAAGCGGACGGGTCTAAAGAGACCCAGTACTTC. This translates into CASSQADGSKETQYF.

This clonotype has just one count. This chain uses TRBV20-1 with TRBJ2-1; the D gene could be TRBD1 or TRBD2 (5 bases each). V was pared by 1 base and J by 3 bases, with 13 bases between. The germline V gene has CDR1 DFQATT and CDR2 SNEGSKA (reference sequence). CDR3 size: 15 residues. The DNA of the CDR3 is TGCAGTGCTAGAGCGATATGGGGACGCTACAATGAGCAGTTCTTC. As protein: CSARAIWGRYNEQFF.

In this sample, this clonotype is large. The chain's CDR3 is CSASPLTWNTEAFF. CDR3 nucleotide sequence: TGCAGTGCTAGCCCCCTAACCTGGAACACTGAAGCTTTCTTT. The rearrangement links TRBV20-1 to TRBJ1-1; no clear D gene. V was trimmed by 3 bases and J by 1 base, leaving 12 bases between them. Germline CDR1 reads DFQATT; CDR2 reads SNEGSKA (reference sequence). The CDR3 covers 14 residues.